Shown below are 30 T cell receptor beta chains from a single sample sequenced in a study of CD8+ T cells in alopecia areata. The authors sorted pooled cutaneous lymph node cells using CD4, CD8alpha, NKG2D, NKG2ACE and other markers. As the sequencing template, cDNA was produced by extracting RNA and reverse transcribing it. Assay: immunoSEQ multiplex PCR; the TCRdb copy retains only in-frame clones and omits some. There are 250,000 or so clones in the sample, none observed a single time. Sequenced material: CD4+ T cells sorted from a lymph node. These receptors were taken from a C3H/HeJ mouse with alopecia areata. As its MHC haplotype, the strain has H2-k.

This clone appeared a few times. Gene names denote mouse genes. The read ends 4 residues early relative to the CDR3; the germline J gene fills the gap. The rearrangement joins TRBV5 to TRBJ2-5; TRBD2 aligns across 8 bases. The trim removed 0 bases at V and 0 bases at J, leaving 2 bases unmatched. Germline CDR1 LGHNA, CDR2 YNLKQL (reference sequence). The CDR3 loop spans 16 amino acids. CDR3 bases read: TGTGCCAGCAGCCAAGACTGGGGGGCTAACCAAGAC. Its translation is CASSQDWGANQD. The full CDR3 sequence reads CASSQDWGANQDTQYF.

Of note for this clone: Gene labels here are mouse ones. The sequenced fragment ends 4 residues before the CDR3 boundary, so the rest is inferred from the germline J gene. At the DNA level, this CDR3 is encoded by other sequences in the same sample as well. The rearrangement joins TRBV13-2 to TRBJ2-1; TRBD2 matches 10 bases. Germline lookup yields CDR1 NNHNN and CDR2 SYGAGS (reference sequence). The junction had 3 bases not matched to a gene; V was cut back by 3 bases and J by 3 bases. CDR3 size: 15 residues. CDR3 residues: CASGVRTGGYAEQFF. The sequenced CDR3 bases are TGTGCCAGCGGTGTCCGGACTGGGGGCTATGCT.

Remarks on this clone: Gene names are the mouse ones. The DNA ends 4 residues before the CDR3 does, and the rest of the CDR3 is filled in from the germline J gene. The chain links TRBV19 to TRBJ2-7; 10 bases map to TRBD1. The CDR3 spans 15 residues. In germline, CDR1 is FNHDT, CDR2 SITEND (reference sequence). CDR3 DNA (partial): TGTGCCAGCAGTATGGGAGACAGGGGGCGCGAT. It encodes CASSMGDRGRD. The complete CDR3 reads CASSMGDRGRDEQYF.

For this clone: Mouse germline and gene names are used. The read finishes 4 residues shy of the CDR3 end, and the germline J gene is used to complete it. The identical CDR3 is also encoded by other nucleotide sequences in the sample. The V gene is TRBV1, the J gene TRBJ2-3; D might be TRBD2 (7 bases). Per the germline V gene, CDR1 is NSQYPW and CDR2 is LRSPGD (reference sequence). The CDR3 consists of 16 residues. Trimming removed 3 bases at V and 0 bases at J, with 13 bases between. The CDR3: CTCSAAGGPSAETLYF. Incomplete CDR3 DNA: TGCACCTGCAGTGCTGCTGGGGGCCCTAGTGCAGAA.

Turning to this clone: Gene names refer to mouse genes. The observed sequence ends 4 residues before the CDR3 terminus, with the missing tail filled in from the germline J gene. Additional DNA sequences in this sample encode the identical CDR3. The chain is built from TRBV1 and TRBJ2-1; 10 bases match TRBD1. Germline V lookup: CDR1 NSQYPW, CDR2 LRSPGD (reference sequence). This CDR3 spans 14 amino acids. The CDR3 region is CTCSAPGQGAEQFF. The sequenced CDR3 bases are TGCACCTGCAGTGCGCCGGGACAGGGGGCT.

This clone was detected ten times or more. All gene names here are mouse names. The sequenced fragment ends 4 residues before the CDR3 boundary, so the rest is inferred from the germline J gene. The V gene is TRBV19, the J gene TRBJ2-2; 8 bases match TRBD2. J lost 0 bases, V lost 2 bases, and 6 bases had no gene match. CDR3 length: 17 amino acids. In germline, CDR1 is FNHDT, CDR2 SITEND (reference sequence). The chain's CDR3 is CASSIPWGDANTGQLYF. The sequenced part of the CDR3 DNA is TGTGCCAGCAGTATTCCCTGGGGGGACGCAAACACCGGG. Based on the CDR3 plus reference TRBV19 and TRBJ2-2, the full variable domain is GGIITQTPKFLIGQEGQKLTLKCQQNFNHDTMYWYRQDSGKGLRLIYYSITENDLQKGDLSEGYDASREKKSSFSLTVTSAQKNEMAVFLCASSIPWGDANTGQLYFGEGSKLTVL.

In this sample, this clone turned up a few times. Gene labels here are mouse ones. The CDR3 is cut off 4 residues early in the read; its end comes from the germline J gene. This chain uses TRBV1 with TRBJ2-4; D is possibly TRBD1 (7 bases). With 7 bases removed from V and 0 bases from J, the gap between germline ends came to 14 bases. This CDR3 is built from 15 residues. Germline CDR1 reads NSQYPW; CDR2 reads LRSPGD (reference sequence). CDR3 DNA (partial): TGCACCTGCAACGGGCCAGGGGGGAGTCAAAAC. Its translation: CTCNGPGGSQN. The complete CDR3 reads CTCNGPGGSQNTLYF.

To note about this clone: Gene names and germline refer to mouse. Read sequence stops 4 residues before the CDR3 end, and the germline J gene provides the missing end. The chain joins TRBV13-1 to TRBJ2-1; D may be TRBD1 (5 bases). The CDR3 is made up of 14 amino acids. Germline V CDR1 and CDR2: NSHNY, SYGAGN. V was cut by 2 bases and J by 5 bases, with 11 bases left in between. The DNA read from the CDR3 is TGTGCCAGCAGTGACAGGGAGGGAAATGCT. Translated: CASSDREGNA. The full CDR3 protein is CASSDREGNAEQFF.

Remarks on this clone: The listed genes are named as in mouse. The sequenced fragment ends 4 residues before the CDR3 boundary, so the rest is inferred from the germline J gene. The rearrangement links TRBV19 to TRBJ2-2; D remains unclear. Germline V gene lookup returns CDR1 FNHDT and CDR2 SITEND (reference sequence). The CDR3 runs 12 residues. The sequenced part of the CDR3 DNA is TGTGCCAGCGCGACAAAAGAGGGG. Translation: CASATKEG. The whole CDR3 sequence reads CASATKEGQLYF.

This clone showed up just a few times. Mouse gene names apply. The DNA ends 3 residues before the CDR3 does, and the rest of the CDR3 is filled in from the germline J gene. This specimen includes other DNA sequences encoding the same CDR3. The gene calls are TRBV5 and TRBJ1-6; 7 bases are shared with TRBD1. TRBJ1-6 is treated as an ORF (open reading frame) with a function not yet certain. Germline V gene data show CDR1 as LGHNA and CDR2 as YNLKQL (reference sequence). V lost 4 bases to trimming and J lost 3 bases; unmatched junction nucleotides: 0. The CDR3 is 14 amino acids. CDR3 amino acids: CASSRDSYNSPLYF. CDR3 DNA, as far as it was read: TGTGCCAGCAGCCGGGACAGCTATAATTCGCCC.

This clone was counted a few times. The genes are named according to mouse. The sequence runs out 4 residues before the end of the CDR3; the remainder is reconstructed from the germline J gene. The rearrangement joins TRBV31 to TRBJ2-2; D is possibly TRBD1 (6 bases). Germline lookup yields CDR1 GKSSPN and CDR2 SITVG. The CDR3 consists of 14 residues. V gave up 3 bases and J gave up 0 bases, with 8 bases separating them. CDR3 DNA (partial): TGTGCCTGGAGGGGGACACCAAACACCGGG. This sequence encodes CAWRGTPNTG. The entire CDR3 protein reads CAWRGTPNTGQLYF.

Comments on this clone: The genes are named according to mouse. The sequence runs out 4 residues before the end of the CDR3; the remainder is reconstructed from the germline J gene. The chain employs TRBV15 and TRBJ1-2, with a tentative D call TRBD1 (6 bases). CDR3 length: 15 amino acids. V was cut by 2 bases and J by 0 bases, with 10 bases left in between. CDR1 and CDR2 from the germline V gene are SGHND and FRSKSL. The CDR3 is CASSLSGQTNSDYTF. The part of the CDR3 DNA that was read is TGTGCCAGCAGTTTATCGGGACAAACAAACTCC.

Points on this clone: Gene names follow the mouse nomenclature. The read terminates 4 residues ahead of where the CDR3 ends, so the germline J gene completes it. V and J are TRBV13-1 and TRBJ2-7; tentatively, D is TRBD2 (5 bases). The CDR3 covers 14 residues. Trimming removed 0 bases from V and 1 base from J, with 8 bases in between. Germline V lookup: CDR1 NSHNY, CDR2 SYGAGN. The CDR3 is CASSDASGSYEQYF. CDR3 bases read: TGTGCCAGCAGTGATGCATCTGGGTCCTAT.

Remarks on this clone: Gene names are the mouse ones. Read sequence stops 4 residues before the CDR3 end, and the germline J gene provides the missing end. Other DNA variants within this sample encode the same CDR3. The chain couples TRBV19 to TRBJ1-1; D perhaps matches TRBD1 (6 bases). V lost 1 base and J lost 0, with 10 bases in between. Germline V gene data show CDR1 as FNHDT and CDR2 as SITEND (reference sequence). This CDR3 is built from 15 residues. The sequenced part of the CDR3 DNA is TGTGCCAGCAGTATAACCGGGACAACAAACACA. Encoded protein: CASSITGTTNT. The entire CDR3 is CASSITGTTNTEVFF. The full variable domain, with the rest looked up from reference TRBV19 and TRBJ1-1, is GGIITQTPKFLIGQEGQKLTLKCQQNFNHDTMYWYRQDSGKGLRLIYYSITENDLQKGDLSEGYDASREKKSSFSLTVTSAQKNEMAVFLCASSITGTTNTEVFFGKGTRLTVV.

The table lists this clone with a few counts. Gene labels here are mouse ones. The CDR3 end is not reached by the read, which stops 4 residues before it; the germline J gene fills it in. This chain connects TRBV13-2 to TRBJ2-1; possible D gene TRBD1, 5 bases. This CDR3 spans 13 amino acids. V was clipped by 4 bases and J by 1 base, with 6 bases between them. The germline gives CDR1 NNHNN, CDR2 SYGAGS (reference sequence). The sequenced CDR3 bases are TGTGCCAGCGGTCAGGGAAACTATGCT. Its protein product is CASGQGNYA. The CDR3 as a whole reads CASGQGNYAEQFF.

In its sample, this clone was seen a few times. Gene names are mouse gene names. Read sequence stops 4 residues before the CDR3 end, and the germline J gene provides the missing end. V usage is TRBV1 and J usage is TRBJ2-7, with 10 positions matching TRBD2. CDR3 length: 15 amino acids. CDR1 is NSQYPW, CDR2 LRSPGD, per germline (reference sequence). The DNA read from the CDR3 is TGCACCTGCAGTGCACCTGGGGGGGCGCGTTAT. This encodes CTCSAPGGARY. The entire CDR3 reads CTCSAPGGARYEQYF. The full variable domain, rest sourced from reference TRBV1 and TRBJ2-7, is VTLLEQNPRWRLVPRGQAVNLRCILKNSQYPWMSWYQQDLQKQLQWLFTLRSPGDKEVKSLPGADYLATRVTDTELRLQVANMSQGRTLYCTCSAPGGARYEQYFGPGTRLTVL.

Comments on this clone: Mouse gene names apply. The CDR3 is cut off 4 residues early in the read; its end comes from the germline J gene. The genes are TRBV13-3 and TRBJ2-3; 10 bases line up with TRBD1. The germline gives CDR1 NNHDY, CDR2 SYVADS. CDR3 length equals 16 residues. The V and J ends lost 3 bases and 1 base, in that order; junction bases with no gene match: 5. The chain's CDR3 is CASSVTGGGGAETLYF. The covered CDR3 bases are TGTGCCAGCAGTGTGACAGGGGGCGGAGGTGCAGAA.

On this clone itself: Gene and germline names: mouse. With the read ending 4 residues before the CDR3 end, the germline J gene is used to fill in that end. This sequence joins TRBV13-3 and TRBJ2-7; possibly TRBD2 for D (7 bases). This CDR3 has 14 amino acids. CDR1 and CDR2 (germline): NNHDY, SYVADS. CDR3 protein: CASSEWGAPYEQYF. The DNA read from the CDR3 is TGTGCCAGCAGTGAATGGGGGGCCCCTTAT.

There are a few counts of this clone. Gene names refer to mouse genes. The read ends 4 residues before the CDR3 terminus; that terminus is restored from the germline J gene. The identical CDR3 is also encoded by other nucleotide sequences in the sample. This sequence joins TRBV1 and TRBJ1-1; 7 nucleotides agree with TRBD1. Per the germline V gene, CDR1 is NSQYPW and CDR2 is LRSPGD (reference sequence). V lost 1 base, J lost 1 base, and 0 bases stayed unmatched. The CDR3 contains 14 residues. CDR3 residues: CTCSAGQGNTEVFF. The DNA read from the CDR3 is TGCACCTGCAGTGCAGGACAGGGAAACACA.

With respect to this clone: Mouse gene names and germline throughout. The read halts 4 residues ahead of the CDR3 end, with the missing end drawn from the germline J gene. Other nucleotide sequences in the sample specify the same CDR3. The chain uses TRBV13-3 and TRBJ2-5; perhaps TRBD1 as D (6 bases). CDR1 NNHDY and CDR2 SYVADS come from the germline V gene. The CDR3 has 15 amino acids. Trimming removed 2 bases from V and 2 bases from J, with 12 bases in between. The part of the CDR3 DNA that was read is TGTGCCAGCAGTGACCCCAGGGGCGGCCAAGAC. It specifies CASSDPRGGQD. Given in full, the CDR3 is CASSDPRGGQDTQYF.

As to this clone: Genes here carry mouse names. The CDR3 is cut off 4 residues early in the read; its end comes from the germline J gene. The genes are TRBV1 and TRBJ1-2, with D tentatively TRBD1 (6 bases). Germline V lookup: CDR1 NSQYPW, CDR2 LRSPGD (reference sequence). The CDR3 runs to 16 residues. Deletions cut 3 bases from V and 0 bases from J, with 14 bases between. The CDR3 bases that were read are TGCACCTGCAGTGCCCACCCGGGACAAGCAAACTCC. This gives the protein CTCSAHPGQANS. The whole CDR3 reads CTCSAHPGQANSDYTF. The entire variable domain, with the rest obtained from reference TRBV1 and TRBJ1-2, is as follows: VTLLEQNPRWRLVPRGQAVNLRCILKNSQYPWMSWYQQDLQKQLQWLFTLRSPGDKEVKSLPGADYLATRVTDTELRLQVANMSQGRTLYCTCSAHPGQANSDYTFGSGTRLLVI.

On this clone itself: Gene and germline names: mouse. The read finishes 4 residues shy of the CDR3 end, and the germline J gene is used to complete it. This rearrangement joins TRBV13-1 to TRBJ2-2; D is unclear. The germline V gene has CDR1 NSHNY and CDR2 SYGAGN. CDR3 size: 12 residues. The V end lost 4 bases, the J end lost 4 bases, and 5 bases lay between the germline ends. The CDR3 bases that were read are TGTGCCAGCAGTCCTCCCACCGGG. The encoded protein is CASSPPTG. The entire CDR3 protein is CASSPPTGQLYF.

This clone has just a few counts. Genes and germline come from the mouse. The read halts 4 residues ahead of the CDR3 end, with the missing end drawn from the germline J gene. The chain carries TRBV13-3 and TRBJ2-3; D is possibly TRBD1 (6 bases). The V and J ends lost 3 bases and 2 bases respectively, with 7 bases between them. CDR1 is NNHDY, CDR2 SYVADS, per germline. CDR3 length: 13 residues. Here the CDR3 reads CASSGTVAETLYF. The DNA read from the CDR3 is TGTGCCAGCAGTGGGACAGTTGCAGAA.

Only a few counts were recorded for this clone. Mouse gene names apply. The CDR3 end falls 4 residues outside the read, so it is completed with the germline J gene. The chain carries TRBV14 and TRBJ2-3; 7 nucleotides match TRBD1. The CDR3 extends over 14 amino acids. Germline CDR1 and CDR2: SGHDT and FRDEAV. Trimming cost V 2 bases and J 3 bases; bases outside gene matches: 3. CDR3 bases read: TGTGCCAGCAGTTTATCAGGGGGAGCAGAA. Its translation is CASSLSGGAE. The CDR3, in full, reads CASSLSGGAETLYF.

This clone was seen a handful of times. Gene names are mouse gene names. The CDR3 here is CASGDSGTNSDYTF. The sequenced CDR3 bases are TGTGCCAGCGGTGATTCAGGAACTAACTCC. V usage is TRBV13-2 and J usage is TRBJ1-2; unclear D gene. The read ends 4 residues before the CDR3 terminus; that terminus is restored from the germline J gene. The CDR3 is made up of 14 amino acids. Germline V lookup: CDR1 NNHNN, CDR2 SYGAGS (reference sequence). Trimming took 1 base from V and 2 from J, leaving 9 bases between them.

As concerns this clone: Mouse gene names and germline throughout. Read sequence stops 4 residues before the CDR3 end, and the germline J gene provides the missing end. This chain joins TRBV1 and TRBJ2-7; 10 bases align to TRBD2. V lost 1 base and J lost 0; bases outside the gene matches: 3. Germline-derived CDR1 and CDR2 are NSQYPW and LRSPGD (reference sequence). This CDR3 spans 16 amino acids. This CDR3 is CTCSAVGTGASYEQYF. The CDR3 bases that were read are TGCACCTGCAGTGCAGTCGGGACTGGGGCCTCCTAT.

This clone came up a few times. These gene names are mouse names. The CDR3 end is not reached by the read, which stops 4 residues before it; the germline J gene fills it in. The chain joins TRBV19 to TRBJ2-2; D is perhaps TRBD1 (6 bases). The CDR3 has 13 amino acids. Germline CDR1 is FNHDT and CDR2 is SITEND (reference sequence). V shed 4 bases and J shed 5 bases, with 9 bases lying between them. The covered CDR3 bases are TGTGCCAGCAGTCCCGGACAGACCGGG. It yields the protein CASSPGQTG. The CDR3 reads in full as CASSPGQTGQLYF.

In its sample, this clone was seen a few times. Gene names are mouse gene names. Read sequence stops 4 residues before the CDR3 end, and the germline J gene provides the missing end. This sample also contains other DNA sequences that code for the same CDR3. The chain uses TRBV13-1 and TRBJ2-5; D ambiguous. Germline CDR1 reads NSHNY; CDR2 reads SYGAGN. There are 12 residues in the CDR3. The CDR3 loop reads CASSDAEDTQYF. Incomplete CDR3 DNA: TGTGCCAGCAGTGATGCAGAAGAC.

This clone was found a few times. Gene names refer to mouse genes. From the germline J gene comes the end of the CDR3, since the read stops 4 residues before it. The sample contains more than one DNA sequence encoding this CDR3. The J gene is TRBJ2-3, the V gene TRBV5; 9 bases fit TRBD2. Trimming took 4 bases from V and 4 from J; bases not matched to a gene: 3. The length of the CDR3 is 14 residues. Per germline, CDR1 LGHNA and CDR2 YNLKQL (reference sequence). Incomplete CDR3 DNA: TGTGCCAGCAGCCCGGGACTGGGCACAGAA. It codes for CASSPGLGTE. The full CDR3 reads CASSPGLGTETLYF.

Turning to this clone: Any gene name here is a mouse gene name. The CDR3 bases that were read are TGTGCCAGCAGTGATGGGAGACTGGGGGGGCGCGACACCGGG. Translating gives CASSDGRLGGRDTG. The entire CDR3 protein reads CASSDGRLGGRDTGQLYF. The V and J genes are TRBV13-1 and TRBJ2-2, with 12 bases identical to TRBD2. Coverage ceases 4 residues before the CDR3 finishes, and the germline J gene fills in the end. V shed 0 bases and J 3 bases; nucleotides not matched to a gene: 6. CDR3 size: 18 residues. The germline gives CDR1 NSHNY, CDR2 SYGAGN.